This T cell receptor beta chain comes out of a study of T cell responses to AZD1222 COVID-19 vaccine. The study's findings and limits: Across the whole spike, CD4 TCRs peaked at regions 160-218 and 743-854. Sampling captured repertoires only after the peak T cell response. Reportedly, nearly half of unique spike TCRs recognized epitopes outside B.1.351/B.1.1.7 mutations.

The CDR3 totals 15 residues. Per the germline V gene, CDR1 is MNHEY and CDR2 is SMNVEV (reference sequence). Trimming took off 0 bases at V and 2 bases at J, with 10 bases between the two ends. Only in-frame clones appear in the TCRdb table, and some are missing; sequencing was by immunoSEQ multiplex PCR. The sample gives roughly 65,000 clones, around four fifths of which show up once; roughly 23% is in the top ten. A few counts support this clone. Antigen specificity is unknown. V is TRBV27 and J is TRBJ2-5; D is uncertain. Sequences were derived from peripheral blood, sampled 28 days after the second AZD1222 dose. The TCR sequence derives from an adult who received the AZD1222 COVID-19 vaccine. DNA of the CDR3: TGTGCCAGCAGTTTATCCTTCGGTATGCAAGAGACCCAGTACTTC. Amino acid sequence: CASSLSFGMQETQYF.